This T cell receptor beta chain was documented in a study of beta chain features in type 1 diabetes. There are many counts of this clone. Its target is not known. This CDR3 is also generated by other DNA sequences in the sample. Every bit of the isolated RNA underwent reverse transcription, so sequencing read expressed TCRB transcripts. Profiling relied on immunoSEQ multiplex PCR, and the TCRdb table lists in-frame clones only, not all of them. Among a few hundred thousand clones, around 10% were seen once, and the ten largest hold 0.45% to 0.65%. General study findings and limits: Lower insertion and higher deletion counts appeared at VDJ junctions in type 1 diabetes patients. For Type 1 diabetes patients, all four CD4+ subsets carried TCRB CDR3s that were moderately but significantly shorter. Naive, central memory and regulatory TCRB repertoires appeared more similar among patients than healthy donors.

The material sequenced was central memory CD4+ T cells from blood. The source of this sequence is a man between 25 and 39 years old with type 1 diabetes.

For the CDR3, the DNA is TGTGCCAGCAGCGGTAGGACTAGCGGGAGTTCTTACGAGCAGTACTTC. This codes for CASSGRTSGSSYEQYF. The chain joins TRBV9 to TRBJ2-7; 13 bases map to TRBD2. The germline gives CDR1 SGDLS, CDR2 YYNGEE. The V gene end was trimmed by 3 bases and the J gene end by 4 bases; junction bases not matched to a gene: 7. The CDR3 runs 16 residues.